Given below is one TCR beta chain in context. Its antigen is not identified. Assay: immunoSEQ multiplex PCR; the TCRdb copy retains only in-frame clones and omits some. The table includes some 110,000 clones, 85% to 95% detected once. The data originate from a study of OX40 agonist ivuxolimab in advanced cancers. General observations from the study: In the 0.1 to 3.0 mg/kg range, CD4+ and CD8+ blood T cells had expanded clonally by week 6. Low clonal expansion, among the lowest seen, marked partial responders at 0.1-3.0 mg/kg.

Germline CDR1 SGHDT, CDR2 YYEEEE. The CDR3 covers 16 residues. V shed 1 base, J shed 3 bases, and the junction held 9 bases outside the gene matches. This TCR was recovered from an adult with an advanced solid tumor such as melanoma, head and neck, liver or kidney cancer. Source: CD4+ or CD8+ T cells sorted from blood, taken in a trial of the OX40 agonist ivuxolimab. V is TRBV5-6 and J is TRBJ2-7; the match to TRBD1 covers 8 bases. The CDR3 region has the DNA TGTGCCAGCAGCTTGTGGACAGGGATCCGGGGCTACGAGCAGTACTTC. Amino acids: CASSLWTGIRGYEQYF.